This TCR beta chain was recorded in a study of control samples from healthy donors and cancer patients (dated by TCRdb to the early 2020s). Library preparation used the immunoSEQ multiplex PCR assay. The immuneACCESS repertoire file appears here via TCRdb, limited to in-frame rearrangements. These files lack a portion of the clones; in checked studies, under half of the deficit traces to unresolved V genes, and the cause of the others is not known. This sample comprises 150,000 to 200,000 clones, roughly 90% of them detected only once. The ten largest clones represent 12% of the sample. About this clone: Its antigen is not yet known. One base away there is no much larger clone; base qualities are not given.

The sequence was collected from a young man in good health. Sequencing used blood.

The CDR3 protein sequence reads: CASSPPVNRASYTF. The DNA sequence follows: TGTGCCAGCTCACCACCTGTAAACAGGGCCAGCTACACCTTC. The chain is assembled from TRBV18 and TRBJ1-2, and TRBD1 may be the D gene, going by 6 matching bases. In the germline V gene, CDR1 corresponds to KGHSH and CDR2 to LQKENI. V sheds 0 bases and J sheds 9 bases, leaving 14 bases between their ends. The CDR3 covers 14 residues, taking in both the cysteine and the phenylalanine. Only the CDR3 portion is preserved as DNA: 42 bases, with reading frame beginning at the first base.